This T cell receptor (beta chain) was sequenced for a study of shared clonotypes between healthy human individuals. Regarding the study as a whole: Sharing of clonotypes among donors was expected to vary with sequencing depth.

This clone was recorded at least ten times. The antigen is not known. Evenly divided among several immunoSEQ plates was the genomic DNA of each subset. TCRdb's copy holds only in-frame clones and misses some; the assay was immunoSEQ multiplex PCR. The data contain about 490,000 clones, 76% of them seen just once; the ten biggest clones take up 10% to 15%. The CDR3 runs to 17 residues. The germline CDR1 and CDR2 sequences are SEHNR and FQNEAQ (reference sequence). V shed 5 bases, J shed 4 bases, and the junction held 15 bases outside the gene matches. This sequence originates from a woman in her thirties or forties in good health. Some clones in this sample may be carry-over from other donors' samples. This rearrangement joins TRBV7-9 to TRBJ2-3, with 7 bases lining up with TRBD2. The sample was PBMCs. CDR3 DNA: TGTGCCAGCAGCCCGCCTTTTAGACTAGCTGGCGCAGATACGCAGTATTTT. Encoded protein: CASSPPFRLAGADTQYF.